These 27 T cell receptor beta chains came from one sample sequenced in a study of blood T cell repertoires in COVID-19 (dated by TCRdb to 2020 to 2022). Libraries were prepared through the immunoSEQ multiplex PCR assay. Held by TCRdb, this immuneACCESS table contains in-frame sequences only and omits some clones. Under half of the omission traces to an unresolved V gene where checked; the cause of the rest is unknown. The sample table records 250,000 to 400,000 clones; roughly 88% of these occur just once. 2.5% to 3% of the sample rests with the top ten. The material sequenced was peripheral blood. Receptor source: a woman aged 25 to 39 with COVID-19, enrolled during active disease.

The chain recombines TRBV2 with TRBJ2-7; D not certain. The CDR3 contains 15 residues. CDR1 and CDR2 from the germline V gene are SNHLY and FYNNEI. Trimming removed 1 base from V and 0 bases from J, with 10 bases in between. The CDR3 loop reads CASSEVGVSSYEQYF. The CDR3 DNA reads TGTGCCAGCAGTGAAGTAGGAGTAAGCTCCTACGAGCAGTACTTC. The variable domain in full, completed from reference TRBV2 and TRBJ2-7, reads EPEVTQTPSHQVTQMGQEVILRCVPISNHLYFYWYRQILGQKVEFLVSFYNNEISEKSEIFDDQFSVERPDGSNFTLKIRSTKLEDSAMYFCASSEVGVSSYEQYFGPGTRLTVT.

The chain combines TRBV5-4 with TRBJ2-2, with 9 bases matching TRBD1. The CDR3 has 16 amino acids. Trimming removed 4 bases from V and 8 bases from J; junction bases left unmatched: 12. Germline V gene data show CDR1 as SGHNT and CDR2 as YYREEE (reference sequence). The CDR3: CASSLGITGGAGELFF. In nucleotides, the CDR3 is TGTGCCAGCAGCCTGGGGATAACAGGGGGCGCGGGGGAGCTGTTTTTT. The complete variable domain, with remaining parts taken from reference TRBV5-4 and TRBJ2-2, reads ETGVTQSPTHLIKTRGQQVTLRCSSQSGHNTVSWYQQALGQGPQFIFQYYREEENGRGNFPPRFSGLQFPNYSSELNVNALELDDSALYLCASSLGITGGAGELFFGEGSRLTVL.

This rearrangement joins TRBV28 to TRBJ1-5; no reliable D call. Trimming shortened V by 10 bases and J by 1 base, and 23 bases separated the two germline ends. Germline values: CDR1 MDHEN, CDR2 SYDVKM. This CDR3 is 17 amino acids long. CDR3 nucleotide sequence: TGTGCCACTCTCACCCCTGGCGGGTCCAGGAGCAATCAGCCCCAGCATTTT. Translation gives CATLTPGGSRSNQPQHF.

The chain carries TRBV6-6 and TRBJ1-3; 7 nucleotides agree with TRBD1. Germline lookup yields CDR1 MNHNY and CDR2 SVGAGI (reference sequence). With 2 bases clipped from V and 0 bases from J, the junction kept 1 base outside the gene matches. The CDR3 is made up of 15 amino acids. The CDR3 coding sequence is TGTGCCAGCAGTTACGGACAGGTCTCTGGAAACACCATATATTTT. Residues: CASSYGQVSGNTIYF.

Points on this clone: At the DNA level, this CDR3 is encoded by other sequences in the same sample as well. The chain carries TRBV19 and TRBJ1-5, with D possibly TRBD1 on 6 matching bases. Germline CDR1 and CDR2: LNHDA and SQIVND (reference sequence). This CDR3 is 14 amino acids long. The ends were cut back, 2 bases at V and 3 bases at J, with 8 bases in the middle. This chain's CDR3 is CASSIRDNNQPQHF. For the CDR3, the DNA is TGTGCCAGTAGTATACGGGACAACAATCAGCCCCAGCATTTT.

In its sample, this clone was seen once. The gene calls are TRBV5-1 and TRBJ2-1, with 7 bases fitting TRBD2. This CDR3 comprises 16 residues. Germline V CDR1 and CDR2: SGHRS, YFSETQ. After removal of 4 bases from V and 6 bases from J, the junction contained 13 bases not matched to a gene. The DNA for the CDR3 is TGCGCCAGCAGCAGTACTAGCAGGACGGGGGGCAATGAGCAGTTCTTC. This sequence encodes CASSSTSRTGGNEQFF. Combining the CDR3 with reference TRBV5-1 and TRBJ2-1 gives the whole variable domain KAGVTQTPRYLIKTRGQQVTLSCSPISGHRSVSWYQQTPGQGLQFLFEYFSETQRNKGNFPGRFSGRQFSNSRSEMNVSTLELGDSALYLCASSSTSRTGGNEQFFGPGTRLTVL.

The rearrangement links TRBV2 to TRBJ2-7, with 11 positions matching TRBD2. V lost 0 bases to trimming and J lost 3 bases; unmatched junction nucleotides: 1. Germline lookup yields CDR1 SNHLY and CDR2 FYNNEI. The CDR3 runs 15 residues. CDR3: CASSEALAGGYEQYF. The DNA of the CDR3 is TGTGCCAGCAGTGAAGCGCTAGCGGGGGGCTACGAGCAGTACTTC.

The J gene is TRBJ1-1, the V gene TRBV18, with 7 positions matching TRBD1. Germline loops: CDR1 KGHSH, CDR2 LQKENI. V lost 6 bases, J lost 1 base, and 2 bases stayed unmatched. This CDR3 has 13 residues. The CDR3, as DNA: TGTGCCAGCTCTCGACAGGGGAACACTGAAGCTTTCTTT. Protein sequence: CASSRQGNTEAFF. The variable domain in full, with the rest retrieved from reference TRBV18 and TRBJ1-1, is NAGVMQNPRHLVRRRGQEARLRCSPMKGHSHVYWYRQLPEEGLKFMVYLQKENIIDESGMPKERFSAEFPKEGPSILRIQQVVRGDSAAYFCASSRQGNTEAFFGQGTRLTVV.

The rearrangement joins TRBV18 to TRBJ2-5; D remains ambiguous. V was pared by 2 bases and J by 2 bases, with 12 bases between. CDR1 and CDR2 (germline): KGHSH, LQKENI. The CDR3 has 15 residues. CDR3 residues: CASSPSSPLQETQYF. In nucleotides, the CDR3 is TGTGCCAGCTCACCATCGAGTCCGCTGCAAGAGACCCAGTACTTC.

The chain couples TRBV5-4 to TRBJ2-7, with TRBD2 matching 10 bases. Germline assignment: CDR1 SGHNT and CDR2 YYREEE (reference sequence). After removal of 3 bases from V and 6 bases from J, the junction contained 15 bases not matched to a gene. This CDR3 is 17 amino acids long. The DNA for the CDR3 is TGTGCCAGCAGCTCTGGGGGCGGGTCTAGCGGGAGTGGCGAGCAGTACTTC. As protein: CASSSGGGSSGSGEQYF. Full variable domain (rest looked up from reference TRBV5-4 and TRBJ2-7): ETGVTQSPTHLIKTRGQQVTLRCSSQSGHNTVSWYQQALGQGPQFIFQYYREEENGRGNFPPRFSGLQFPNYSSELNVNALELDDSALYLCASSSGGGSSGSGEQYFGPGTRLTVT.

This chain links TRBV20-1 with TRBJ2-7, with D perhaps matching TRBD1 (5 bases). Trimming took off 6 bases at V and 6 bases at J, with 12 bases between the two ends. Germline V gene sequence: CDR1 DFQATT, CDR2 SNEGSKA (reference sequence). CDR3 size: 11 residues. This CDR3 is CSATTVSEQYF. The CDR3 DNA follows: TGCAGTGCCACGACAGTCAGCGAGCAGTACTTC.

The chain recombines TRBV6-1 with TRBJ1-2; D unclear. Germline lookup yields CDR1 MNHNS and CDR2 SASEGT. The CDR3 extends over 14 amino acids. Trimming removed 1 base at V and 8 bases at J, with 14 bases between. CDR3 sequence reads: CASSEVVNVLGYTF. The CDR3 DNA is TGTGCCAGCAGTGAAGTAGTAAACGTCCTAGGCTACACCTTC.

The rearrangement uses TRBV11-2 and TRBJ2-2; tentatively, D is TRBD1 (5 bases). The V end lost 4 bases, the J end lost 5 bases, and 17 bases lay between the germline ends. CDR3 length: 16 residues. Germline CDR1 reads SGHAT; CDR2 reads FQNNGV. The DNA for the CDR3 is TGTGCCAGCAGCTCTCAAAGGCAGGCAGGGACCGGGGAGCTGTTTTTT. Translating gives CASSSQRQAGTGELFF.

The chain has TRBV12-3 or TRBV12-4 and TRBJ2-1, with unresolved D. V lost 1 base to trimming and J lost 10 bases, with 5 bases between them. The CDR3 is 11 amino acids. The CDR3 sequence: CASSLGREQFF. CDR3 DNA sequence: TGTGCCAGCAGTTTAGGGCGGGAGCAGTTCTTC.

The gene calls are TRBV19 and TRBJ2-2, with D perhaps TRBD2 (6 bases). Germline V gene data show CDR1 as LNHDA and CDR2 as SQIVND (reference sequence). This CDR3 has 16 amino acids. V was clipped by 1 base and J by 3 bases, with 12 bases between them. The DNA for the CDR3 is TGTGCCAGTAGTATAGGCGGGACCCTCTACACCGGGGAGCTGTTTTTT. Residues: CASSIGGTLYTGELFF.

V usage is TRBV5-5 and J usage is TRBJ1-5; 7 nucleotides match TRBD1. Trimming cost V 3 bases and J 11 bases; bases outside gene matches: 8. The CDR3 has 13 amino acids. Germline V lookup: CDR1 SGHKS, CDR2 YYEKEE (reference sequence). Here the CDR3 DNA reads TGTGCCAGCAGCTCGACAGGGCGCGGGGCCCAGCATTTT. Translation gives CASSSTGRGAQHF.

The V call is TRBV29-1, the J call TRBJ1-1; no reliable D call. This CDR3 is 14 amino acids long. Germline V lookup: CDR1 SQVTM, CDR2 ANQGSEA. V lost 7 bases and J 0 bases, leaving 15 bases between the germline ends. CDR3 nucleotides: TGCAGCGCCTCCAGGCAGCTGCTGAACACTGAAGCTTTCTTT. It translates to CSASRQLLNTEAFF.

The J gene is TRBJ2-5, the V gene TRBV12-5; D not resolved. The length of the CDR3 is 11 residues. The V end lost 6 bases, the J end lost 3 bases, and 5 bases lay between the germline ends. Germline CDR1 reads LGHNT; CDR2 reads FRNRAP. The CDR3 sequence is CASGSEETQYF. The DNA for the CDR3 is TGTGCTAGTGGCTCCGAAGAGACCCAGTACTTC.

The CDR3 DNA is TGTGCCAGCAGCTTAGCGGCGAACACCGGGGAGCTGTTTTTT. Translation: CASSLAANTGELFF. The chain couples TRBV11-3 to TRBJ2-2; D is unresolved. Germline V gene data show CDR1 as SGHNT and CDR2 as YENEEA. The CDR3 spans 14 residues. V lost 1 base, J lost 0 bases, and 3 bases lay in between.

The V call is TRBV5-1, the J call TRBJ2-1, with 7 nucleotides matching TRBD2. Germline lookup yields CDR1 SGHRS and CDR2 YFSETQ. The V and J ends lost 4 bases and 0 bases, in that order; junction bases with no gene match: 4. The CDR3 loop spans 15 amino acids. The CDR3 region is CASSVGGSSYNEQFF. The CDR3 DNA is TGCGCCAGCAGCGTTGGCGGGAGCTCCTACAATGAGCAGTTCTTC. Full variable domain (rest looked up from reference TRBV5-1 and TRBJ2-1): KAGVTQTPRYLIKTRGQQVTLSCSPISGHRSVSWYQQTPGQGLQFLFEYFSETQRNKGNFPGRFSGRQFSNSRSEMNVSTLELGDSALYLCASSVGGSSYNEQFFGPGTRLTVL.

The rearrangement joins TRBV4-2 to TRBJ2-7, with 14 bases matching TRBD2. From germline, CDR1 is LGHNA and CDR2 YNFKEQ. V gave up 0 bases and J gave up 4 bases; unmatched junction bases: 5. The CDR3 runs to 17 residues. CDR3 DNA: TGTGCCAGCAGCCAAGAGGGGACTAGCGGGAGTGTGTACGAGCAGTACTTC. Amino acid sequence: CASSQEGTSGSVYEQYF.

The chain links TRBV5-1 to TRBJ2-3, with 8 bases lining up with TRBD2. CDR1 is SGHRS, CDR2 YFSETQ, per germline. After removal of 5 bases from V and 4 bases from J, the junction contained 3 bases not matched to a gene. The CDR3 is made up of 13 amino acids. CDR3 amino acids: CASRSGSADTQYF. DNA for the CDR3: TGCGCCAGCAGAAGCGGGAGTGCAGATACGCAGTATTTT.

The V and J genes are TRBV6-2 or TRBV6-3 and TRBJ2-1; unclear D gene. CDR1 and CDR2 (germline): MNHEY, SVGEGT. The CDR3 runs to 12 residues. The V end lost 4 bases, the J end lost 3 bases, and 4 bases lay between the germline ends. This CDR3 reads CASSFLYNEQFF. DNA of the CDR3: TGTGCCAGCAGTTTCCTCTACAATGAGCAGTTCTTC.

This chain uses TRBV19 with TRBJ1-5; TRBD1 aligns across 8 bases. V was clipped by 6 bases and J by 5 bases; unmatched bases: 3. In germline, CDR1 is LNHDA, CDR2 SQIVND (reference sequence). The CDR3 is 13 amino acids. CDR3 nucleotide sequence: TGTGCCAGTAGACAACAGGGGGATCAGCCCCAGCATTTT. As protein: CASRQQGDQPQHF.

The rearrangement links TRBV11-2 to TRBJ1-2, with TRBD1 matching over 9 bases. Germline V gene lookup returns CDR1 SGHAT and CDR2 FQNNGV. This CDR3 is built from 14 residues. With 2 bases clipped from V and 8 bases from J, the junction kept 6 bases outside the gene matches. CDR3 nucleotide sequence: TGTGCCAGCAGCTTAAGGGACAGGGCGCACGGCTACACCTTC. Translated: CASSLRDRAHGYTF.

Written as DNA, the CDR3 is TGTGCCAGCAGTGAAGGACAAGATAATGAAAAACTGTTTTTT. Protein: CASSEGQDNEKLFF. The chain combines TRBV6-1 with TRBJ1-4; D uncertain. The length of the CDR3 is 14 residues. Trimming removed 1 base at V and 4 bases at J, with 7 bases between. Germline loops: CDR1 MNHNS, CDR2 SASEGT.

The rearrangement joins TRBV19 to TRBJ1-5; 10 positions agree with TRBD1. With 1 base clipped from V and 11 bases from J, the junction kept 11 bases outside the gene matches. The CDR3 has 16 amino acids. Germline V lookup: CDR1 LNHDA, CDR2 SQIVND (reference sequence). The CDR3 DNA is TGTGCCAGTAGTATAGGGGGACAGGGGCCCTTATTGACCCAGCATTTT. It yields the protein CASSIGGQGPLLTQHF.